This T cell receptor beta chain came from a study of T cells in Graves' hyperthyroidism and ophthalmopathy. Amplification yielded TCR beta CDR3 regions, with RNA transcripts as the source. An initial round of RT-PCR targeting the TCR CDR3 relied on the HTBI primer set. TCRdb fed the multiplex PCR reads into MiXCR, producing one record per CDR3 protein. The data show around 600,000 distinct CDR3 sequences, roughly 14% seen once. The TCR originated in a woman between 50 and 59 years old with Graves' ophthalmopathy. The sample was blood.

CDR3 DNA sequence: TGTGCCAGCAGCTCCGGGGACCTTAGCTCCTATAATTCACCCCTCCACTTT. As protein: CASSSGDLSSYNSPLHF. This chain uses TRBV13 with TRBJ1-6; TRBD1 might be the D (5 bases). From germline, CDR1 is PRHDT and CDR2 FYEKMQ (reference sequence). CDR3 size: 17 residues. With 4 bases removed from V and 0 bases from J, the gap between germline ends came to 13 bases.